Presented here are 14 T cell receptor beta chains from one specimen sequenced in a study of T cell responses to AZD1222 COVID-19 vaccine. Produced via immunoSEQ multiplex PCR; TCRdb's table is partial and in-frame only. The table shows 95,000 to 150,000 clones, with about 90% occurring only once. Sequenced here: peripheral blood, sampled on day 0 of AZD1222 vaccination. The receptors stem from an adult in good health.

The V and J genes are TRBV27 and TRBJ2-2; D is undetermined. Germline CDR1 reads MNHEY; CDR2 reads SMNVEV (reference sequence). Trimming left V 6 bases short and J 1 base short, with 6 bases between. The CDR3 is made up of 13 amino acids. CDR3 sequence: CASRIRNTGELFF. DNA of the CDR3: TGTGCCAGCAGGATAAGGAACACCGGGGAGCTGTTTTTT.

This chain joins TRBV12-3 or TRBV12-4 and TRBJ2-3; D is uncertain. Trimming removed 5 bases at V and 5 bases at J, with 8 bases between. The CDR3 consists of 12 residues. The CDR3 nucleotides are TGTGCCAGCAGTCCACAGATAGATACGCAGTATTTT. It encodes CASSPQIDTQYF.

The rearrangement links TRBV7-2 to TRBJ1-5; the D is unclear. The germline V gene has CDR1 SGHTA and CDR2 FQGNSA. With 3 bases removed from V and 3 bases from J, the gap between germline ends came to 12 bases. The CDR3 totals 15 residues. CDR3 residues: CASSFRSGVNQPQHF. CDR3 in DNA: TGTGCCAGCAGCTTCCGATCGGGAGTCAATCAGCCCCAGCATTTT.

J is TRBJ2-7 and V is TRBV18; 8 bases are a match to TRBD1. With 5 bases clipped from V and 2 bases from J, the junction kept 8 bases outside the gene matches. The germline V gene encodes CDR1 KGHSH and CDR2 LQKENI. The CDR3 extends over 15 amino acids. The CDR3 coding sequence is TGTGCCAGCTCATCAGGGTCGGACAGGGCCTACGAGCAGTACTTC. It yields the protein CASSSGSDRAYEQYF.

The V and J genes are TRBV7-9 and TRBJ1-2; no reliable D call. CDR1 and CDR2 (germline): SEHNR, FQNEAQ (reference sequence). The CDR3 sequence is 13 residues long. Between the trimmed V and J ends, which lost 4 bases and 4 bases, there was a span of 10 bases. The CDR3 DNA sequence: TGTGCCAGCAGCTCGGAGACAAGCTATGGCTACACCTTC. Encoded protein: CASSSETSYGYTF.

V usage is TRBV19 and J usage is TRBJ2-7; the D is unclear. V was clipped by 7 bases and J by 5 bases, with 18 bases between them. Germline V gene data show CDR1 as LNHDA and CDR2 as SQIVND (reference sequence). This CDR3 is built from 14 residues. Here the CDR3 reads CASNPGRAGHEQYF. The CDR3, as DNA: TGTGCCAGTAACCCCGGACGGGCAGGCCACGAGCAGTACTTC.

The rearrangement links TRBV7-8 to TRBJ2-6; maybe TRBD1 (6 bases). The CDR3 runs to 22 residues. Germline V gene lookup returns CDR1 SGHVS and CDR2 FQNEAQ. V gave up 5 bases and J gave up 0 bases, with 29 bases separating them. The CDR3 coding sequence is TGTGCCAGCAGCGGCTACGTCGGGACACCACGCCTAAGGAGCTCTGGGGCCAACGTCCTGACTTTC. This sequence encodes CASSGYVGTPRLRSSGANVLTF.

The chain is built from TRBV19 and TRBJ2-3, with D possibly matching TRBD2 (6 bases). CDR1 LNHDA and CDR2 SQIVND come from the germline V gene (reference sequence). V was pared by 6 bases and J by 4 bases, with 14 bases between. This CDR3 contains 14 residues. CDR3 sequence reads: CASRSGAYPDTQYF. Here the CDR3 DNA reads TGTGCCAGTAGATCGGGAGCCTACCCAGATACGCAGTATTTT.

V usage is TRBV30 and J usage is TRBJ2-1, with unresolved D. Trimming pared 2 bases from V and 4 bases from J, leaving 12 bases between. The germline CDR1 and CDR2 sequences are GTSNPN and SVGIG (reference sequence). CDR3 length: 14 residues. CDR3 region: CAWSTASTYNEQFF. The CDR3 bases are TGTGCCTGGAGTACGGCGTCTACTTACAATGAGCAGTTCTTC.

J is TRBJ1-1 and V is TRBV5-1, with D possibly being TRBD1 (5 bases). V lost 6 bases, J lost 1 base, and 13 bases lay in between. Germline V gives CDR1 SGHRS, CDR2 YFSETQ. The CDR3 spans 14 residues. CDR3 sequence reads: CASIAGTSNTEAFF. For the CDR3, the DNA is TGCGCCAGCATCGCCGGGACTTCGAACACTGAAGCTTTCTTT.

CDR3 amino acids: CASSVGIGTGPYEQYV. The CDR3 region has the DNA TGTGCCAGCAGCGTAGGCATCGGGACAGGGCCTTACGAGCAGTACGTC. This chain joins TRBV9 and TRBJ2-7, with 9 nucleotides matching TRBD1. Germline assignment: CDR1 SGDLS and CDR2 YYNGEE. This CDR3 has 16 amino acids. V gave up 0 bases and J gave up 4 bases; unmatched junction bases: 8.

The chain is built from TRBV7-2 and TRBJ2-2, with 15 bases fitting TRBD2. This CDR3 spans 17 amino acids. J was trimmed by 7 bases and V by 5 bases; bases with no gene match: 8. The germline V gene encodes CDR1 SGHTA and CDR2 FQGNSA. The DNA for the CDR3 is TGTGCCAGCAGCGAAACGGGACTAGCGGGAGGCCGCGGGGAGCTGTTTTTT. Its protein product is CASSETGLAGGRGELFF.

This rearrangement joins TRBV27 to TRBJ1-5; D not resolved. Germline V gene data show CDR1 as MNHEY and CDR2 as SMNVEV (reference sequence). There are 15 residues in the CDR3. V was pared by 1 base and J by 0 bases, with 7 bases between. The CDR3 is CASSLLGISNQPQHF. CDR3 coding DNA: TGTGCCAGCAGTTTATTAGGTATTAGCAATCAGCCCCAGCATTTT.

This clone has only one observation. This chain links TRBV29-1 with TRBJ2-2, with D uncertain. Germline V gene data show CDR1 as SQVTM and CDR2 as ANQGSEA. The V end lost 4 bases, the J end lost 8 bases, and 5 bases lay between the germline ends. The CDR3 length is 10 residues. CDR3 DNA: TGCAGCGTTGGGGTGGGGGAGCTGTTTTTT. Translation: CSVGVGELFF.